This T cell receptor beta chain stems from a study of technical replicates of blood from a handful of donors. Using immunoSEQ multiplex PCR, the repertoire was profiled, and TCRdb retains in-frame clones only, with some absent. This repertoire shows about 71,000 clones, about nine tenths found once; its top ten account for roughly 0.41%. CDR1 is LGHNA, CDR2 YNFKEQ, per germline. This CDR3 has 14 residues. Between the trimmed V and J ends, which lost 6 bases and 8 bases, there was a span of 17 bases. The source material was T cells isolated from PBMCs. This rearrangement joins TRBV4-2 to TRBJ2-4, with TRBD2 as a possible D gene (6 bases). This clonotype was sampled from a human donor in good health. CDR3 sequence: CASRPLGRRDIQYF. CDR3 in DNA: TGTGCCAGCAGGCCCCTAGGGAGGAGAGACATTCAGTACTTC.